These 9 T cell receptor beta chains were sequenced from one sample in a study of cytomegalovirus exposure and HLA in healthy donors. PCR used 60 Vbeta primers and 13 Jbeta primers. Generated by immunoSEQ multiplex PCR, the TCRdb table keeps only in-frame clones and is missing some. The sample comprises around 130,000 clones, about 79% of which are singletons, and approximately 3.1% rests with the top ten. Source material: PBMCs. The receptors stem from a woman aged 18-29 years in good health and CMV-seropositive.

This clone was seen once. The CDR3 protein is CASSESWTVDNSPLHF. The DNA for the CDR3 is TGTGCCAGCAGTGAATCTTGGACAGTGGATAATTCACCCCTCCACTTT. The rearrangement links TRBV25-1 to TRBJ1-6; D possibly corresponds to TRBD1 (6 bases). This CDR3 spans 16 amino acids. Trimming removed 1 base from V and 5 bases from J, with 12 bases in between. Per germline, CDR1 MGHDK and CDR2 SYGVNS.

The V and J genes are TRBV11-2 and TRBJ2-5, with a possible D match to TRBD1 (5 bases). The length of the CDR3 is 13 residues. Trimming pared 2 bases from V and 2 bases from J, leaving 6 bases between. Germline V lookup: CDR1 SGHAT, CDR2 FQNNGV. The CDR3 protein is CASSLRGQETQYF. The CDR3 DNA is TGTGCCAGCAGCTTAAGGGGACAAGAGACCCAGTACTTC.

The genes are TRBV7-8 and TRBJ1-1; D call uncertain. V lost 0 bases, J lost 0 bases, and 11 bases lay in between. The CDR3 contains 16 residues. The germline CDR1 and CDR2 sequences are SGHVS and FQNEAQ. CDR3 nucleotides: TGTGCCAGCAGCTTAGCTAATTGGGAGTTGAACACTGAAGCTTTCTTT. This gives the protein CASSLANWELNTEAFF.

CDR3 protein: CASSIVGGSSYNEQFF. The CDR3 DNA sequence: TGTGCCAGTAGTATCGTAGGAGGCAGTTCCTACAATGAGCAGTTCTTC. The V and J genes are TRBV19 and TRBJ2-1; D is perhaps TRBD2 (5 bases). V was cut by 3 bases and J by 1 base, with 13 bases left in between. This CDR3 is built from 16 residues. The germline V gene has CDR1 LNHDA and CDR2 SQIVND (reference sequence).

This clone was observed a single time. V and J are TRBV5-1 and TRBJ1-3; D is ambiguous. Germline-derived CDR1 and CDR2 are SGHRS and YFSETQ. The CDR3 is made up of 17 amino acids. V dropped 4 bases and J dropped 0 bases, with 17 bases sitting between them. The CDR3 loop reads CASSPGMGSHSGNTIYF. As DNA, the CDR3 is TGCGCCAGCAGCCCGGGGATGGGAAGCCACTCTGGAAACACCATATATTTT. Complete variable domain (other parts from reference TRBV5-1 and TRBJ1-3): KAGVTQTPRYLIKTRGQQVTLSCSPISGHRSVSWYQQTPGQGLQFLFEYFSETQRNKGNFPGRFSGRQFSNSRSEMNVSTLELGDSALYLCASSPGMGSHSGNTIYFGEGSWLTVV.

This CDR3 is CASSLGQAENYGYTF. The DNA of the CDR3 is TGTGCCAGCAGCTTGGGACAGGCGGAAAACTATGGCTACACCTTC. The chain recombines TRBV5-4 with TRBJ1-2; a possible D gene is TRBD1 (6 bases). The CDR3 runs 15 residues. Deletions cut 0 bases from V and 2 bases from J, with 11 bases between. The germline V gene encodes CDR1 SGHNT and CDR2 YYREEE (reference sequence).

The V and J genes are TRBV9 and TRBJ2-5; 11 bases match TRBD2. The CDR3 is 14 residues long. The germline V gene has CDR1 SGDLS and CDR2 YYNGEE. V trimming: 4 bases; J trimming: 3 bases; junction bases outside the gene matches: 2. This CDR3 is CASSPGLAEETQYF. The CDR3 DNA reads as TGTGCCAGCAGCCCGGGACTAGCGGAAGAGACCCAGTACTTC.

The J gene is TRBJ1-4, the V gene TRBV4-2, with D perhaps matching TRBD1 (6 bases). CDR1 LGHNA and CDR2 YNFKEQ come from the germline V gene. This CDR3 comprises 16 residues. The V end lost 1 base, the J end lost 8 bases, and 17 bases lay between the germline ends. The CDR3 DNA reads as TGTGCCAGCAGCCAAGTATCTACAGGGTCAGAGGAAAAACTGTTTTTT. Amino acids: CASSQVSTGSEEKLFF.

V is TRBV2 and J is TRBJ2-7; TRBD1 matches at 10 bases. Germline V gene lookup returns CDR1 SNHLY and CDR2 FYNNEI. The ends lost 1 base at V and 5 bases at J; junction bases unmatched: 11. This CDR3 contains 17 residues. Here the CDR3 DNA reads TGTGCCAGCAGTGAAGGCTTTCCGGGACAGGGGCCCCACGAGCAGTACTTC. This sequence encodes CASSEGFPGQGPHEQYF.